This T cell receptor (beta chain) was sequenced for a study of blood T cell repertoires in COVID-19. About the study: There were acute and convalescent COVID-19 samples, and they came from the United States, Italy and Spain. From T cells, B-cell-depleted T cells, or PBMCs came the material, which was cDNA or gDNA.

CDR3 length: 12 amino acids. Germline values: CDR1 MDHEN, CDR2 SYDVKM. V lost 2 bases and J lost 8, with 9 bases in between. Original processing notes: Researchers report that nucleated cell counts were estimated from reference gene primer amplification. Sequenced by immunoSEQ multiplex PCR; TCRdb stores in-frame clones only, minus some. Clonal size and the V and J genes are those of that table, whereas D and trimming came from the DNA. Of 65,000 to 80,000 clones listed, 75% to 90% are singletons. Sequenced: peripheral blood. The chain employs TRBV28 and TRBJ1-2; D not certain. The receptor was derived from a man younger than 45 with acute or convalescent COVID-19. CDR3 DNA: TGTGCCAGCAGTTTAGGAGGTTACGGCTACACCTTC. This gives the protein CASSLGGYGYTF.